Sequencing of this T cell receptor (beta chain) was carried out in a study of blood T cell repertoires in COVID-19. Participants spanned ages roughly 18 to 95 years and resided in about 24 US areas. The CDR3 sequence is 11 residues long. Trimming pared 6 bases from V and 9 bases from J, leaving 12 bases between. Per germline, CDR1 LNHDA and CDR2 SQIVND (reference sequence). Per the study methods: Counts of nucleated cells, estimated from reference gene primer amplification, were obtained. TCRdb's copy holds only in-frame clones and misses some; the assay was immunoSEQ multiplex PCR. Clone size and the V and J calls come from that table; the DNA yielded D and trimming. Among 250,000 to 300,000 clones, roughly 80% were seen once, and the ten largest hold 5%.

The origin of this receptor is a man aged 35 to 55 who had been exposed to COVID-19. The sample was PBMCs or T cells enriched from blood (not recorded which). This chain uses TRBV19 with TRBJ2-7, with D tentatively TRBD1 (6 bases). The CDR3 DNA reads TGTGCCAGTAGCCTACAGGGTTGGCAGTACTTC. Amino acid sequence: CASSLQGWQYF.